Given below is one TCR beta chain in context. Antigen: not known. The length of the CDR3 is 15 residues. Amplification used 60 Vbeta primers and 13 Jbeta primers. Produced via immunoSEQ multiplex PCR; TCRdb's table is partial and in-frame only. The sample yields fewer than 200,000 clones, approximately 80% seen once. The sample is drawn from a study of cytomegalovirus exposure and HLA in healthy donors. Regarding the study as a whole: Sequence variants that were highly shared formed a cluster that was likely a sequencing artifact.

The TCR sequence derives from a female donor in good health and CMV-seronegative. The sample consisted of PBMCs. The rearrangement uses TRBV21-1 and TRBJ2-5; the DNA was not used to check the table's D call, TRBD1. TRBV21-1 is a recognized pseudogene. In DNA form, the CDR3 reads TGTGCCAGCAGCATGGTCAGGGGAAGGGAAGAGACCCAGTACTTC. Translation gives CASSMVRGREETQYF.